What follows are 24 T cell receptor beta chains derived from one specimen sequenced in a study of T cell changes during pregnancy in multiple sclerosis. Profiled with immunoSEQ multiplex PCR; TCRdb holds only in-frame clones, not every one. This table has tens of thousands of clones, 85% to 95% appearing once. The sample was peripheral blood, taken in the second trimester of pregnancy. Every receptor here comes from a female donor with multiple sclerosis, enrolled in a pregnancy study.

V gene TRBV6-4 combines with J gene TRBJ1-1; TRBD1 aligns across 8 bases. The CDR3 is made up of 14 amino acids. Germline V gives CDR1 MRHNA, CDR2 SNTAGT. The V gene end was trimmed by 5 bases and the J gene end by 4 bases; junction bases not matched to a gene: 6. The CDR3 coding sequence is TGTGCCAGCAGTAGGACAGGGTTTGGCACTGAAGCTTTCTTT. Residues: CASSRTGFGTEAFF.

The rearrangement joins TRBV7-6 to TRBJ2-7, with D perhaps matching TRBD1 (5 bases). Looked up from germline, CDR1 is SGHVS and CDR2 is FNYEAQ. The CDR3 runs to 15 residues. Trimming took 9 bases from V and 0 from J, leaving 18 bases between them. For the CDR3, the DNA is TGTGCCAGTTCGCCGAAAGACAGACACTCCTACGAGCAGTACTTC. It translates to CASSPKDRHSYEQYF.

This clone was seen more than once but under ten times. This chain links TRBV11-2 with TRBJ2-7; 7 bases map to TRBD2. V shed 5 bases, J shed 3 bases, and the junction held 10 bases outside the gene matches. CDR3 length: 15 residues. Germline CDR1 reads SGHAT; CDR2 reads FQNNGV. The CDR3 loop reads CASSLVSSGDYEQYF. The CDR3 DNA sequence: TGTGCCAGCAGCCTAGTGTCTAGCGGAGACTACGAGCAGTACTTC.

J is TRBJ2-7 and V is TRBV11-1, with D possibly being TRBD2 (6 bases). CDR1 SGHAT and CDR2 FQDESV come from the germline V gene (reference sequence). This CDR3 has 17 residues. Trimming stripped 5 bases from V and 0 bases from J, with 20 bases between. The CDR3 region has the DNA TGTGCCAGCAGCCCCCGCGCCGCGGGGCTAGTCTCCTACGAGCAGTACTTC. Amino acids: CASSPRAAGLVSYEQYF.

V is TRBV7-9 and J is TRBJ2-1, with 8 nucleotides matching TRBD2. CDR3 length: 14 amino acids. V gave up 6 bases and J gave up 10 bases; unmatched junction bases: 11. Germline CDR1 SEHNR, CDR2 FQNEAQ (reference sequence). CDR3 nucleotides: TGTGCCAGCAGAGACAGCGGGAGCCAGCTAGAGCAGTTCTTC. It encodes CASRDSGSQLEQFF.

This clone was detected once. The V gene is TRBV7-9, the J gene TRBJ2-1; perhaps TRBD2 as D (5 bases). CDR1 SEHNR and CDR2 FQNEAQ come from the germline V gene (reference sequence). The V and J ends lost 4 bases and 2 bases respectively, with 15 bases between them. This CDR3 is built from 16 residues. The CDR3 reads CASSSGGLIPYNEQFF. In DNA form, the CDR3 reads TGTGCCAGCAGCTCAGGCGGGCTGATACCCTACAATGAGCAGTTCTTC.

This chain joins TRBV7-9 and TRBJ1-5; weak D call: TRBD1 (6 bases). CDR3 size: 13 residues. Deletions cut 6 bases from V and 7 bases from J, with 13 bases between. Germline CDR1 reads SEHNR; CDR2 reads FQNEAQ (reference sequence). CDR3 in amino acids: CASSSDSGQPQHF. In DNA form, the CDR3 reads TGTGCCAGCAGTTCGGACAGCGGACAGCCCCAGCATTTT.

The genes are TRBV10-3 and TRBJ2-1; 9 nucleotides align to TRBD1. The CDR3 spans 19 residues. In germline, CDR1 is ENHRY, CDR2 SYGVKD. The junction had 15 bases not matched to a gene; V was cut back by 6 bases and J by 0 bases. CDR3 in DNA: TGTGCCATCAGCAACCTCGGACAGGGGAACCCAAGCTCCTACAATGAGCAGTTCTTC. Translated, it gives CAISNLGQGNPSSYNEQFF.

This clone was counted only a few times. V and J are TRBV11-2 and TRBJ2-3; 7 bases are shared with TRBD1. This CDR3 has 16 amino acids. In germline, CDR1 is SGHAT, CDR2 FQNNGV. Trimming took 2 bases from V and 2 from J; bases not matched to a gene: 7. CDR3 protein: CASSLQTGLNTDTQYF. In nucleotides, the CDR3 is TGTGCCAGCAGCTTACAGACAGGGCTGAACACAGATACGCAGTATTTT.

The J gene is TRBJ1-6, the V gene TRBV7-9; no firm D call. V was cut by 1 base and J by 7 bases, with 8 bases left in between. Germline loops: CDR1 SEHNR, CDR2 FQNEAQ (reference sequence). CDR3 length: 14 residues. In DNA, the CDR3 is TGTGCCAGCAGCTTAGAACAGCTAAATTCACCCCTCCACTTT. Translating it yields CASSLEQLNSPLHF.

The chain is built from TRBV27 and TRBJ1-4; 8 nucleotides match TRBD1. V shed 5 bases and J 10 bases; nucleotides not matched to a gene: 6. Germline values: CDR1 MNHEY, CDR2 SMNVEV (reference sequence). The CDR3 has 13 residues. The CDR3 sequence: CASSPPGQVKLFF. In DNA, the CDR3 is TGTGCCAGCAGTCCCCCGGGACAGGTAAAACTGTTTTTT.

The chain uses TRBV7-2 and TRBJ2-7, with no clear D. Trimming stripped 3 bases from V and 2 bases from J, with 8 bases between. CDR1 and CDR2 from the germline V gene are SGHTA and FQGNSA. This CDR3 spans 13 amino acids. CDR3 amino acids: CASSLNSPYEQYF. The DNA for the CDR3 is TGTGCCAGCAGCTTGAACAGCCCCTACGAGCAGTACTTC.

Regarding this clone: One end of the junction varies from germline; a read error may be responsible. The chain links TRBV7-3 to TRBJ1-5; 9 nucleotides align to TRBD1. Germline V lookup: CDR1 SGHTA, CDR2 FQGTGA. This CDR3 spans 14 amino acids. The CDR3 region is CASSLTSGQGPLYF. Here the CDR3 DNA reads TGTGCCAGCAGCTTAACGTCGGGACAGGGACCATTGTATTTT.

This chain connects TRBV5-1 to TRBJ2-7, with TRBD1 matching over 7 bases. V was pared by 4 bases and J by 1 base, with 8 bases of the junction left unmatched. The CDR3 is made up of 15 amino acids. CDR1 and CDR2 (germline): SGHRS, YFSETQ. For the CDR3, the DNA is TGCGCCAGCAGCCATACAGGGGCAAATTCCTACGAGCAGTACTTC. This sequence encodes CASSHTGANSYEQYF.

The chain employs TRBV27 and TRBJ2-7, with D possibly matching TRBD2 (5 bases). Germline V gives CDR1 MNHEY, CDR2 SMNVEV (reference sequence). V gave up 3 bases and J gave up 2 bases, with 20 bases separating them. The CDR3 totals 17 residues. CDR3 nucleotide sequence: TGTGCCAGCAGTTTTATGGGGATTGGGGAGAATACCTACGAGCAGTACTTC. Amino acid sequence: CASSFMGIGENTYEQYF.

The chain links TRBV11-2 to TRBJ1-2; TRBD1 matches 9 bases. V lost 2 bases to trimming and J lost 8 bases; unmatched junction nucleotides: 18. The CDR3 is 18 amino acids. CDR1 SGHAT and CDR2 FQNNGV come from the germline V gene. The CDR3 here is CASSLRRDRAKGGDGYTF. The CDR3 nucleotides read TGTGCCAGCAGCTTAAGGCGGGACAGGGCCAAAGGAGGTGACGGCTACACCTTC. Filled out from reference TRBV11-2 and TRBJ1-2, the complete variable domain reads EAGVAQSPRYKIIEKRQSVAFWCNPISGHATLYWYQQILGQGPKLLIQFQNNGVVDDSQLPKDRFSAERLKGVDSTLKIQPAKLEDSAVYLCASSLRRDRAKGGDGYTFGSGTRLTVV.

This clone is a singleton in its sample. This sequence joins TRBV15 and TRBJ2-2; possible D gene TRBD1, 8 bases. V was shortened by 1 base and J by 2 bases, with 14 bases between the two germline ends. CDR3 size: 17 residues. CDR1 is LNHNV, CDR2 YYDKDF, per germline (reference sequence). The CDR3 loop reads CATSRAHRGGNTGELFF. Written as DNA, the CDR3 is TGTGCCACCAGCAGAGCCCACAGGGGGGGAAACACCGGGGAGCTGTTTTTT.

The V call is TRBV18, the J call TRBJ1-1; TRBD1 might be the D (5 bases). Trimming took 2 bases from V and 1 from J, leaving 14 bases between them. Germline V lookup: CDR1 KGHSH, CDR2 LQKENI. There are 16 residues in the CDR3. CDR3 residues: CASSPITGHQNTEAFF. For the CDR3, the DNA is TGTGCCAGCTCACCAATAACAGGACATCAGAACACTGAAGCTTTCTTT.

This chain connects TRBV25-1 to TRBJ1-2, with no clear D. Germline-derived CDR1 and CDR2 are MGHDK and SYGVNS. V was trimmed by 1 base and J by 7 bases, leaving 10 bases between them. CDR3 length: 13 residues. The chain's CDR3 is CASSESSGSGYTF. The CDR3 nucleotides are TGTGCCAGCAGTGAATCATCGGGTTCTGGCTACACCTTC.

The J gene is TRBJ2-1, the V gene TRBV14; D gene unclear. This CDR3 has 18 amino acids. Germline CDR1 reads SGHDN; CDR2 reads FVKESK. Trimming left V 1 base short and J 2 bases short, with 18 bases between. The chain's CDR3 is CASSQVPGGLRTYNEQFF. The CDR3 nucleotides are TGTGCCAGCAGCCAAGTCCCTGGTGGCCTCAGAACCTACAATGAGCAGTTCTTC. The full variable domain, rest sourced from reference TRBV14 and TRBJ2-1, is EAGVTQFPSHSVIEKGQTVTLRCDPISGHDNLYWYRRVMGKEIKFLLHFVKESKQDESGMPNNRFLAERTGGTYSTLKVQPAELEDSGVYFCASSQVPGGLRTYNEQFFGPGTRLTVL.

This chain connects TRBV6-5 to TRBJ2-2; the D gene is possibly TRBD1 (6 bases). This CDR3 spans 15 amino acids. Trimming removed 2 bases from V and 7 bases from J, with 14 bases in between. Looked up from germline, CDR1 is MNHEY and CDR2 is SVGAGI. CDR3 amino acids: CASSYEWGRGGELFF. CDR3 sequence (DNA): TGTGCCAGCAGTTACGAGTGGGGCAGGGGCGGGGAGCTGTTTTTT.

The gene calls are TRBV5-6 and TRBJ1-1; no clear D. V lost 4 bases, J lost 6 bases, and 16 bases lay in between. The CDR3 runs 14 residues. Germline V gene lookup returns CDR1 SGHDT and CDR2 YYEEEE. CDR3 sequence (DNA): TGTGCCAGCAGCCCGGGGTGGGGTGTCGCTGAAGCTTTCTTT. It codes for CASSPGWGVAEAFF.

This clone was observed a single time. The V gene is TRBV5-1, the J gene TRBJ2-7, with TRBD2 as a possible D gene (6 bases). Germline V gene data show CDR1 as SGHRS and CDR2 as YFSETQ. Trimming stripped 1 base from V and 6 bases from J, with 14 bases between. The CDR3 spans 14 residues. CDR3 sequence: CASSLIGGALEQYF. In DNA form, the CDR3 reads TGCGCCAGCAGCTTGATTGGAGGGGCCCTCGAGCAGTACTTC.

This chain connects TRBV27 to TRBJ1-1, with a weak D call TRBD1 (5 bases). Looked up from germline, CDR1 is MNHEY and CDR2 is SMNVEV (reference sequence). The CDR3 sequence is 15 residues long. V lost 0 bases to trimming and J lost 0 bases, with 8 bases between them. CDR3 sequence: CASSLSPDMNTEAFF. CDR3 DNA sequence: TGTGCCAGCAGTTTATCCCCGGACATGAACACTGAAGCTTTCTTT.